The rows below give T cell receptor beta chains drawn from one sample of a study of early T cells in non-severe SARS-CoV-2 infection. One entry per CDR3 protein, called by TCRdb with MiXCR from the 5' RACE reads. The sample yields 50,000 to 85,000 distinct CDR3 sequences, approximately 9% seen once. The sample was whole blood. All receptors derive from an adult who was a healthcare worker with PCR-confirmed SARS-CoV-2 infection or an uninfected control (not recorded which). CDR3s include the opening cysteine and the closing phenylalanine or tryptophan. Where a row states a size, it is once, few, many or the class of an expanded clone; other rows omit it.

cdr3_aa: CSARYLRRLNTEAFF; clone_size: many; v_call: TRBV20-1
cdr3_aa: CASSLDGTPAYEQYF; clone_size: many; v_call: TRBV5-1
cdr3_aa: CASSPQGPDTQYF; clone_size: NA; v_call: TRBV11-2
cdr3_aa: CASSLGWAEPREQYF; clone_size: NA; v_call: TRBV5-1
cdr3_aa: CASSHSTTRRETQYF; clone_size: many; v_call: TRBV12-3/TRBV12-4
cdr3_aa: CAATSGRVEQFF; clone_size: many; v_call: TRBV6-2/TRBV6-3
cdr3_aa: CSGSGLAGPYNEQFF; clone_size: many; v_call: TRBV20-1
cdr3_aa: CASSFRAIQGNQETQYF; clone_size: many; v_call: TRBV5-1
cdr3_aa: CASSLEWRSGYNEQFF; clone_size: medium-sized; v_call: TRBV11-2
cdr3_aa: CASSLYPYGYTF; clone_size: few; v_call: TRBV28
cdr3_aa: CASTNPTADTQYF; clone_size: NA; v_call: TRBV2
cdr3_aa: CSVVGTYEQYF; clone_size: NA; v_call: TRBV29-1
cdr3_aa: CAWSPREQDTQFF; clone_size: NA; v_call: TRBV30
cdr3_aa: CASTYNRNSKTWNTGELFF; clone_size: NA; v_call: TRBV28
cdr3_aa: CSASGLAGSEQFF; clone_size: many; v_call: TRBV20-1
cdr3_aa: CASTPSAYMHNEQFF; clone_size: many; v_call: TRBV28
cdr3_aa: CASTVPGANNEQFF; clone_size: few; v_call: TRBV28
cdr3_aa: CATSVGLGNAYNEQFF; clone_size: few; v_call: TRBV24-1
cdr3_aa: CASSPALPGISPLHF; clone_size: many; v_call: TRBV7-9
cdr3_aa: CASHPRSGSGADTQYF; clone_size: NA; v_call: TRBV28